This note documents a single T cell receptor (beta chain) sequence. The table lists this clonotype with a count of one. The specificity of this receptor is unknown. No quality values exist for individual bases; no much larger clone is one base distant. A lone read offers only weak evidence. High-throughput TCR beta sequencing profiled peripheral blood CD8+ and CD4+ T cells from healthy donors, Susac syndrome patients and multiple sclerosis patients. Treatment-naive patients with stable or active relapsing-remitting disease fulfilling revised McDonald criteria were used as multiple sclerosis controls. CD8+ TEMRA cells were enriched by FACS, while bulk CD8+ and CD4+ T cells were purified by magnetic negative isolation. Blood was collected in EDTA tubes and processed within 24 hours, with PBMCs isolated through density gradient centrifugation. PBMCs intended for TCR sequencing were frozen in liquid nitrogen and were later thawed in a 37 degrees C water bath. A purity of at least 90% was achieved for sorted or isolated CD4+, CD8+ and CD8+ TEMRA cells.

This sample is part of a study of CD8 T cells in Susac syndrome (dated by TCRdb to about 2019). As for the study more broadly: Repertoire sequencing was used to test whether CD8+ T cell activation and differentiation in Susac syndrome was antigen driven.

What the authors observed across the whole study: The number of individuals in the TCR sequencing and HLA analysis was recognized as being relatively small.

RNA was extracted with the RNeasy kit and about 0.5 to 1 ug was reverse transcribed using random hexamers. The immunoSEQ multiplex PCR assay, covering 54 Vbeta and 13 Jbeta segments, was used to amplify TCR beta CDR3 regions. To correct PCR amplification bias, a synthetic template baseline was used for both primer optimization and computational correction. Turning to the authors' computational methods: Only productive sequences were kept, with reads annotated to V, D and J genes according to IMGT and analyzed in immunoSEQ Analyzer. Clonality was calculated as one minus the Shannon entropy normalized by log2 of the number of productive unique sequences. Public and private clones were assessed among the 100 most prevalent clones of each patient and control. Clones were defined as Susac-specific when absent from the healthy and MS cohorts, from roughly 1,000 published viral clones and from other ImmuneACCESS disease sequences. Starting from the raw public reads, TCRdb applied fastp trimming at Q25, assembled clones with MiXCR and retained in-frame beta chains. Rows are combined by CDR3 protein, so each entry shows the most common genes and DNA. The V and J calls and clone size are TCRdb's, not the authors'. The sample yields about 300,000 distinct CDR3 sequences; about 91% were counted once. 0.065% of the sample comes from the top ten.

Sequencing was carried out using CD4+ T cells from PBMCs. This receptor was taken from a human donor with multiple sclerosis.

The CDR3 loop reads CSASRSAYEQYF. The DNA reads as follows: TGCAGTGCTAGCAGGTCCGCCTACGAGCAGTACTTC. The chain joins TRBV20-1 to TRBJ2-7, with no reliable assignment of the D segment. The CDR3 covers 12 residues, taking in both the cysteine and the phenylalanine. The entry retains the CDR3 DNA only, 36 bases that are in frame from base 1. The germline V gene (reference sequence) supplies CDR1 DFQATT and CDR2 SNEGSKA. Between the V and J ends, shortened by 3 bases and 2 bases respectively, the junction contains 8 bases.